Each of the 14 T cell receptor beta chains below was sequenced from the same sample in a study of CD8 T cells in ankylosing spondylitis. Each CDR3 protein is one row after TCRdb ran MiXCR on the 5' RACE reads. Of approximately 350,000 distinct CDR3 sequences detected, approximately 14% appear once; the ten largest clones hold about 1.1%. The sample was blood, either unsorted or a sorted T cell fraction (not recorded which). These receptors were collected from a male donor with ankylosing spondylitis or in good health (not recorded which).

The chain joins TRBV5-1 to TRBJ2-7; no definite D call. Trimming removed 0 bases at V and 0 bases at J, with 13 bases between. The CDR3 spans 16 residues. CDR1 is SGHRS, CDR2 YFSETQ, per germline. DNA for the CDR3: TGCGCCAGCAGCTTGGAAACAGCCCTGAGCTCCTACGAGCAGTACTTC. Translation: CASSLETALSSYEQYF.

This clonotype was counted only a few times. The V and J genes are TRBV5-1 and TRBJ2-7; 7 bases are a match to TRBD1. Germline lookup yields CDR1 SGHRS and CDR2 YFSETQ. This CDR3 region has 15 residues. V lost 1 base, J lost 0 bases, and 4 bases stayed unmatched. The CDR3, as DNA: TGCGCCAGCAGCTTGCAACAGGGGAACTCCTACGAGCAGTACTTC. Encoded protein: CASSLQQGNSYEQYF.

This clonotype was seen more than once but under ten times. J is TRBJ1-5 and V is TRBV20-1, with D tentatively TRBD1 (5 bases). Germline loops: CDR1 DFQATT, CDR2 SNEGSKA (reference sequence). The V gene lost 2 bases and the J gene lost 1 base, with 9 bases spanning the gap. The CDR3 contains 14 residues. CDR3 region: CSARRRGSNQPQHF. For the CDR3, the DNA is TGCAGTGCTAGAAGGAGGGGAAGCAATCAGCCCCAGCATTTT.

The rearrangement links TRBV5-5 to TRBJ2-1; D unresolved. Looked up from germline, CDR1 is SGHKS and CDR2 is YYEKEE (reference sequence). There are 16 residues in the CDR3. V lost 4 bases and J 0 bases, leaving 14 bases between the germline ends. This chain's CDR3 is CASSPERQSSYNEQFF. CDR3 nucleotide sequence: TGTGCCAGCAGCCCCGAGCGCCAGAGCTCCTACAATGAGCAGTTCTTC.

This clonotype was recorded a few times. The gene calls are TRBV5-1 and TRBJ2-2; perhaps TRBD2 as D (5 bases). This CDR3 has 15 residues. Trimming cost V 6 bases and J 0 bases, with 12 bases left between them. Looked up from germline, CDR1 is SGHRS and CDR2 is YFSETQ. CDR3 bases: TGCGCCAGCACCCTAGCCCCTCCGAACACCGGGGAGCTGTTTTTT. Its translation is CASTLAPPNTGELFF.

This clonotype was observed a few times. The gene calls are TRBV19 and TRBJ1-5; D gene ambiguous. V was trimmed by 3 bases and J by 3 bases, leaving 9 bases between them. The length of the CDR3 is 14 residues. CDR1 LNHDA and CDR2 SQIVND come from the germline V gene (reference sequence). The CDR3 loop reads CASSMEGYNQPQHF. Written as DNA, the CDR3 is TGTGCCAGTAGTATGGAAGGGTACAATCAGCCCCAGCATTTT. Full variable domain (remainder filled in from reference TRBV19 and TRBJ1-5): DGGITQSPKYLFRKEGQNVTLSCEQNLNHDAMYWYRQDPGQGLRLIYYSQIVNDFQKGDIAEGYSVSREKKESFPLTVTSAQKNPTAFYLCASSMEGYNQPQHFGDGTRLSIL.

In this sample, this clonotype turned up once. This chain connects TRBV5-1 to TRBJ2-7, with D perhaps being TRBD1 or TRBD2 (6 bases each). This CDR3 comprises 16 residues. Trimming removed 5 bases from V and 6 bases from J, with 24 bases in between. Per germline, CDR1 SGHRS and CDR2 YFSETQ. The DNA of the CDR3 is TGCGCCAGCAGTTACTCGGGGGCAAGTCACGCTTCCGAGCAGTACTTC. Translation gives CASSYSGASHASEQYF.

V and J are TRBV12-3 or TRBV12-4 and TRBJ2-7, with D unclear. This CDR3 is built from 13 residues. V lost 6 bases, J lost 1 base, and 10 bases lay in between. The CDR3 sequence is CASSSATSYEQYF. CDR3 DNA sequence: TGTGCCAGCAGCTCCGCCACGTCCTACGAGCAGTACTTC.

This clonotype was seen only once. The V call is TRBV12-3 or TRBV12-4, the J call TRBJ2-5; D might be TRBD2 (6 bases). V dropped 6 bases and J dropped 4 bases, with 12 bases sitting between them. The CDR3 totals 13 residues. Here the CDR3 reads CASRGRDGETQYF. Written as DNA, the CDR3 is TGTGCCAGCAGGGGGCGGGATGGAGAGACCCAGTACTTC.

This clonotype was observed a few times. The rearrangement uses TRBV5-5 and TRBJ2-2; D perhaps matches TRBD1 (6 bases). This CDR3 spans 17 amino acids. CDR1 and CDR2 (germline): SGHKS, YYEKEE (reference sequence). The ends were cut back, 1 base at V and 5 bases at J, with 18 bases in the middle. The CDR3 DNA sequence: TGTGCCAGCAGCTTGAACAGGGTAATGGGGCGGACCGGGGAGCTGTTTTTT. This codes for CASSLNRVMGRTGELFF.

This clonotype was picked up many times. The chain links TRBV5-1 to TRBJ1-1, with 7 bases matching TRBD1. Germline CDR1 reads SGHRS; CDR2 reads YFSETQ. The CDR3 extends over 13 amino acids. The V segment lost 3 bases and the J segment 4 bases; nucleotides outside the gene matches: 3. The CDR3 sequence is CASSSGGVTEAFF. The CDR3, as DNA: TGCGCCAGCAGCTCAGGGGGAGTCACTGAAGCTTTCTTT. The variable domain in full, completed from reference TRBV5-1 and TRBJ1-1, reads KAGVTQTPRYLIKTRGQQVTLSCSPISGHRSVSWYQQTPGQGLQFLFEYFSETQRNKGNFPGRFSGRQFSNSRSEMNVSTLELGDSALYLCASSSGGVTEAFFGQGTRLTVV.

There are a few counts of this clonotype. The chain carries TRBV10-3 and TRBJ2-1; D possibly corresponds to TRBD2 (6 bases). CDR3 length equals 14 residues. Trimming took 2 bases from V and 9 from J, leaving 14 bases between them. The germline V gene encodes CDR1 ENHRY and CDR2 SYGVKD. The CDR3 loop reads CAISEGRGGSEQFF. The CDR3, as DNA: TGTGCCATCAGTGAGGGTCGGGGAGGTAGTGAGCAGTTCTTC.

This clonotype showed up many times. V usage is TRBV20-1 and J usage is TRBJ1-2; D remains ambiguous. Germline V gene lookup returns CDR1 DFQATT and CDR2 SNEGSKA (reference sequence). The CDR3 runs to 12 residues. V was pared by 1 base and J by 2 bases, with 5 bases between. The CDR3 bases are TGCAGTGCTAGAGGGGCGAACTATGGCTACACCTTC. This codes for CSARGANYGYTF.

This clonotype occurred a few times. This chain connects TRBV12-3 or TRBV12-4 to TRBJ1-5; the D gene is possibly TRBD1 (6 bases). The CDR3 is made up of 13 amino acids. V shed 3 bases and J shed 6 bases, with 9 bases lying between them. Here the CDR3 reads CASSFTGSQPQHF. For the CDR3, the DNA is TGTGCCAGCAGTTTCACAGGGAGTCAGCCCCAGCATTTT.